This T cell receptor (beta chain) comes out of a study of cytomegalovirus exposure and HLA in healthy donors. The PCR made use of 60 Vbeta and 13 Jbeta primers. The repertoire was sequenced with immunoSEQ multiplex PCR; TCRdb's copy has only in-frame clones and lacks some. Of roughly 250,000 clones listed, about four fifths are singletons. V gave up 5 bases and J gave up 4 bases, with 19 bases separating them. There are 16 residues in the CDR3. CDR1 ENHRY and CDR2 SYGVKD come from the germline V gene. The origin of this receptor is a woman between 35 and 50 years old in good health and CMV-seropositive. The sample was PBMCs. The chain employs TRBV10-3 and TRBJ2-3; possible D gene TRBD2, 7 bases. The CDR3 nucleotides are TGTGCCATCAGTCCCCTAGGGGGAGGGCCCCCAGATACGCAGTATTTT. This encodes CAISPLGGGPPDTQYF.